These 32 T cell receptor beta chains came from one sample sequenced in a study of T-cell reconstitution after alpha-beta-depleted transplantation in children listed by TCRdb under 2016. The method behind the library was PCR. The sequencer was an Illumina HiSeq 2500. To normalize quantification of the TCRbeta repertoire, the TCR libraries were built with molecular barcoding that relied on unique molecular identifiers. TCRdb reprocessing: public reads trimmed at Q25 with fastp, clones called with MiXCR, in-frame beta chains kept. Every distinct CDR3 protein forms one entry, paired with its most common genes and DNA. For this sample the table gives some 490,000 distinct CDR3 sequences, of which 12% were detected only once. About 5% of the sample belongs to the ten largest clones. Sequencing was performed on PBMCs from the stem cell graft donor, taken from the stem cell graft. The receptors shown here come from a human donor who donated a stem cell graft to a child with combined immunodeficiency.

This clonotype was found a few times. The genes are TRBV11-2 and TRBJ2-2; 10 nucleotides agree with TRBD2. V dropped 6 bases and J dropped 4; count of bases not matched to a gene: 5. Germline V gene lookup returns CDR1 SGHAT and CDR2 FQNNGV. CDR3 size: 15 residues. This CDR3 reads CASRRTSGGTGELFF. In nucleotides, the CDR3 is TGTGCCAGCAGACGGACTAGCGGCGGCACCGGGGAGCTGTTTTTT.

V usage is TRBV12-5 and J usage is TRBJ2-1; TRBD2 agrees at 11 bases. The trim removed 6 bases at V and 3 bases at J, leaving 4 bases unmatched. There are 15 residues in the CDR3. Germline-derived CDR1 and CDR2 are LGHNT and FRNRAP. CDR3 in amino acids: CASGPGTSGYNEQFF. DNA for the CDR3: TGTGCTAGTGGCCCTGGGACTAGCGGCTACAATGAGCAGTTCTTC.

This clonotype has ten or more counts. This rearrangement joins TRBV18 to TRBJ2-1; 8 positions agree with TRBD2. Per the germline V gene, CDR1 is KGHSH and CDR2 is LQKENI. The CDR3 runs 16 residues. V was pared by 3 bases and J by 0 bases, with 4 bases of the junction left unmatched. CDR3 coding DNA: TGTGCCAGCTCACCGGCCGGGACTAGCTCCTACAATGAGCAGTTCTTC. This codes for CASSPAGTSSYNEQFF.

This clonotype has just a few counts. CDR3 residues: CASSFAQGGAEAFF. In DNA form, the CDR3 reads TGTGCCAGCAGTTTCGCCCAGGGGGGCGCTGAAGCTTTCTTT. V usage is TRBV12-3 or TRBV12-4 and J usage is TRBJ1-1; 7 positions agree with TRBD1. CDR3 length: 14 residues. The V segment lost 3 bases and the J segment 6 bases; nucleotides outside the gene matches: 7.

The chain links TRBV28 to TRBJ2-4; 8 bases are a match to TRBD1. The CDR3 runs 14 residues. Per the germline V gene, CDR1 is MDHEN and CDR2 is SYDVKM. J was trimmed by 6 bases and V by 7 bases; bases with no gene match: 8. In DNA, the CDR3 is TGTGCCAGCAACCAGGGGGCGAAGGGAAACATTCAGTACTTC. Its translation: CASNQGAKGNIQYF.

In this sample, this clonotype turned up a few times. The CDR3 coding sequence is TGTGCCAGCAGCTTAGGCGTTAGACTAGCCTACAATGAGCAGTTCTTC. Encoded protein: CASSLGVRLAYNEQFF. V gene TRBV13 combines with J gene TRBJ2-1; possibly TRBD2 for D (6 bases). Trimming took off 0 bases at V and 2 bases at J, with 11 bases between the two ends. The CDR3 totals 16 residues. Germline loops: CDR1 PRHDT, CDR2 FYEKMQ (reference sequence).

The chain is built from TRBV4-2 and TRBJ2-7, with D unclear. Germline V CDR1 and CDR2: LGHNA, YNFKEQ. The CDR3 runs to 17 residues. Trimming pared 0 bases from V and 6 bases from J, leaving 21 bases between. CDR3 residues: CASSQDLWAIGVGEQYF. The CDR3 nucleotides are TGTGCCAGCAGCCAAGATTTGTGGGCAATTGGGGTCGGCGAGCAGTACTTC.

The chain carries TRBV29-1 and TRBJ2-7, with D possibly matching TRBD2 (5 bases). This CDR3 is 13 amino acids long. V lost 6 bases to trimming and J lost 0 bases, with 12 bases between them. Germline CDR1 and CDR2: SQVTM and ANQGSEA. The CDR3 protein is CSVRTAISYEQYF. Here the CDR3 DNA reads TGCAGCGTCCGGACTGCTATCTCCTACGAGCAGTACTTC.

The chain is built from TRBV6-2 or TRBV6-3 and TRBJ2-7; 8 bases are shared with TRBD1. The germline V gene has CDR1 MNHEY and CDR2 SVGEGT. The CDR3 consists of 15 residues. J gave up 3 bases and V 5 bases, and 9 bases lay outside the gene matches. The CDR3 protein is CASSPTDRAYYEQYF. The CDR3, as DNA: TGTGCCAGCAGTCCCACGGACAGGGCCTACTACGAGCAGTACTTC.

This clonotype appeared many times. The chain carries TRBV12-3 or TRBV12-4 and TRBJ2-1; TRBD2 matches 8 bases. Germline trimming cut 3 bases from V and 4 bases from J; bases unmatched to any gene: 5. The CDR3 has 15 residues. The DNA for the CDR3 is TGTGCCAGCAGTTTTCCGGGGGGGACTTACAATGAGCAGTTCTTC. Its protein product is CASSFPGGTYNEQFF.

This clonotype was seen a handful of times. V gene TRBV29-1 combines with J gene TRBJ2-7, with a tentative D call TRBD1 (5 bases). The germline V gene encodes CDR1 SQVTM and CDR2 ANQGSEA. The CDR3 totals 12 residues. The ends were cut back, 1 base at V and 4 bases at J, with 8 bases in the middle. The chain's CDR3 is CSVEGAGYEQYF. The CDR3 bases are TGCAGCGTTGAAGGGGCAGGGTACGAGCAGTACTTC.

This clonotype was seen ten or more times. The CDR3 nucleotides are TGTGCCAGCAGAGGAGGGACTAGCGGGTACCAAGAGACCCAGTACTTC. Translating it yields CASRGGTSGYQETQYF. The rearrangement links TRBV6-5 to TRBJ2-5; TRBD2 agrees at 12 bases. The CDR3 loop spans 16 amino acids. V lost 6 bases and J lost 0; bases outside the gene matches: 5. Germline lookup yields CDR1 MNHEY and CDR2 SVGAGI.

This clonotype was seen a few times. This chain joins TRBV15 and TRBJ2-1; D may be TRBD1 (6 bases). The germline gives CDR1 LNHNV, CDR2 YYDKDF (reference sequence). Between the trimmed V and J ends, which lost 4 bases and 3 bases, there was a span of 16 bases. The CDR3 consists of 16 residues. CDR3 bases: TGTGCCACCAGCACCGGATCCGGGACAATCTACAATGAGCAGTTCTTC. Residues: CATSTGSGTIYNEQFF.

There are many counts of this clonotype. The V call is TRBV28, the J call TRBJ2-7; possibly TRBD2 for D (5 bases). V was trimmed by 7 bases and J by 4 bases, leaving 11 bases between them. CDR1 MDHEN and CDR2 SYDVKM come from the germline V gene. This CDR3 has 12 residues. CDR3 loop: CASNRGSYEQYF. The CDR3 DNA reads TGTGCCAGCAACCGAGGGTCGTACGAGCAGTACTTC.

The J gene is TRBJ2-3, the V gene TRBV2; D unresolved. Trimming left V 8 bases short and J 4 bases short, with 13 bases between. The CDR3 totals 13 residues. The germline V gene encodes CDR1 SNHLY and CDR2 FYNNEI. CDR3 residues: CASGPFRADTQYF. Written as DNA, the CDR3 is TGTGCCAGCGGCCCTTTCCGGGCAGATACGCAGTATTTT.

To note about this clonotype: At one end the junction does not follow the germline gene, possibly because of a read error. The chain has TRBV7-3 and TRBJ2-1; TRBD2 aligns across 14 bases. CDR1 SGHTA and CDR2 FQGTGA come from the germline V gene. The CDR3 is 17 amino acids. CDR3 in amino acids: CAISTFSGLAGVDEQFF. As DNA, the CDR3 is TGTGCCATCAGCACATTTTCGGGACTAGCGGGAGTGGATGAGCAGTTCTTC.

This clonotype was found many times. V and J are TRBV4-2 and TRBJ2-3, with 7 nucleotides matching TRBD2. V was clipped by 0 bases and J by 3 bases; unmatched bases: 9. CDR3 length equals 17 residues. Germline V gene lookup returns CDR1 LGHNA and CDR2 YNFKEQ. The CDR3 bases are TGTGCCAGCAGCCAAGATCTTATGACGGGGGGAACAGATACGCAGTATTTT. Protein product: CASSQDLMTGGTDTQYF.

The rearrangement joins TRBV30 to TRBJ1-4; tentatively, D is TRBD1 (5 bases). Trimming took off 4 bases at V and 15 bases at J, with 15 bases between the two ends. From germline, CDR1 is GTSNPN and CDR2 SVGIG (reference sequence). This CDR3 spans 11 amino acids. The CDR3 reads CAWKVETVLFF. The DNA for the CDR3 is TGTGCCTGGAAGGTGGAGACAGTGTTGTTTTTT.

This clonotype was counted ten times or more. The CDR3 region is CASSPGTPYEQYF. In DNA form, the CDR3 reads TGTGCCAGCAGCCCCGGGACTCCGTACGAGCAGTACTTC. This chain joins TRBV21-1 and TRBJ2-7. TRBV21-1 has pseudogene status. There are 13 residues in the CDR3.

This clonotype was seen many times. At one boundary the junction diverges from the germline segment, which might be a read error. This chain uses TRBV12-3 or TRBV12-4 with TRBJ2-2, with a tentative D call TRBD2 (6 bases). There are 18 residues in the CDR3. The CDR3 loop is CDSSLRSISGLTTGELFF. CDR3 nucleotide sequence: TGTGACAGCAGTTTACGGTCAATCTCGGGACTTACCACCGGGGAGCTGTTTTTT.

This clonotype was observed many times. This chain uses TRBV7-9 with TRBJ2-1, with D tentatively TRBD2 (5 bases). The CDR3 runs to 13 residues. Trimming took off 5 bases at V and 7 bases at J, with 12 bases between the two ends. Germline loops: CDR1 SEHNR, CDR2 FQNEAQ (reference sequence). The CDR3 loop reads CASSQLRGNEQFF. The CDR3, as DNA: TGTGCCAGCAGCCAATTACGGGGAAATGAGCAGTTCTTC.

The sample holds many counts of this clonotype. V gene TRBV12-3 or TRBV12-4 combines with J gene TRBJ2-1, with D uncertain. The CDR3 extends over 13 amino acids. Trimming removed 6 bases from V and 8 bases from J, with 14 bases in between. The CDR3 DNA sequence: TGTGCCAGCAGGCCCCTTTCACCCGATGAGCAGTTCTTC. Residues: CASRPLSPDEQFF.

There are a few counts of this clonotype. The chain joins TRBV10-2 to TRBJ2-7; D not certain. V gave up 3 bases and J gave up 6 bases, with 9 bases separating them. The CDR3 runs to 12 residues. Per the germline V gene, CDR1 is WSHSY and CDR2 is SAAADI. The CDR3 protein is CASSDQRIEQYF. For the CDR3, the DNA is TGCGCCAGCAGTGACCAGCGAATCGAGCAGTACTTC.

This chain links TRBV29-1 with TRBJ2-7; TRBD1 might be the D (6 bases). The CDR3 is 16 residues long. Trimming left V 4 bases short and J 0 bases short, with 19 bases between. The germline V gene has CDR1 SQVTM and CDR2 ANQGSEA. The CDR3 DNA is TGCAGCGTTGCCCAGGGCAGGGGCCGATACTCCTACGAGCAGTACTTC. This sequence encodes CSVAQGRGRYSYEQYF.

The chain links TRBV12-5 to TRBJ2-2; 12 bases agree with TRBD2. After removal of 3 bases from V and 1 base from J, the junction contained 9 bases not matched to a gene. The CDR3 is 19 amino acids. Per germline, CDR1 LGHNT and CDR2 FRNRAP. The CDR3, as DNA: TGTGCTAGTGGTTTCGCCTTGCTAGCGGGAGGGGAGAACACCGGGGAGCTGTTTTTT. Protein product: CASGFALLAGGENTGELFF.

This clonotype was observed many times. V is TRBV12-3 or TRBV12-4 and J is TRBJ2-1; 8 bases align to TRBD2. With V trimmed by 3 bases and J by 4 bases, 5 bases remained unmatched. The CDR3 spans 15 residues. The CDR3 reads CASSLSGRYYNEQFF. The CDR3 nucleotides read TGTGCCAGCAGTTTGAGCGGGAGATATTACAATGAGCAGTTCTTC.

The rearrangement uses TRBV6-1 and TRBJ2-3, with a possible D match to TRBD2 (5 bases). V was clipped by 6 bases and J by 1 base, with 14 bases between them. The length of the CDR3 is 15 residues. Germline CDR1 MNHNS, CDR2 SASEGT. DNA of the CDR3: TGTGCCAGCAGCCTTAGCGCAGCCGGCACAGATACGCAGTATTTT. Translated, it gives CASSLSAAGTDTQYF.

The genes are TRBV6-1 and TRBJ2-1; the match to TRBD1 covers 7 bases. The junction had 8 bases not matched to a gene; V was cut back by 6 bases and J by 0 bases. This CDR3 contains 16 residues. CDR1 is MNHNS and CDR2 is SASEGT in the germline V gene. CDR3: CASRQGHGASYNEQFF. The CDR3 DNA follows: TGTGCCAGCAGACAGGGGCACGGGGCCTCCTACAATGAGCAGTTCTTC.

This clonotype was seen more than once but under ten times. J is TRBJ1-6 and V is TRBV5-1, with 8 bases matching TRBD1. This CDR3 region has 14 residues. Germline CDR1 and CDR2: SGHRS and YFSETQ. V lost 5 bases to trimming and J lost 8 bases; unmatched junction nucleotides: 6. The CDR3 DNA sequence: TGCGCCAGCAGGCCGACAGGGGACTATTCACCCCTCCACTTT. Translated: CASRPTGDYSPLHF.

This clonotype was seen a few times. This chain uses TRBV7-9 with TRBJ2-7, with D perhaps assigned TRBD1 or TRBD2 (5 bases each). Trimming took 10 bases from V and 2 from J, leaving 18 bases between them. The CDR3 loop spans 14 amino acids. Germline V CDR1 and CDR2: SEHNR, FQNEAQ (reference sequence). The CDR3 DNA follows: TGTGCCACCGCACAGGTCACGGGGACCTACGAGCAGTACTTC. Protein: CATAQVTGTYEQYF.

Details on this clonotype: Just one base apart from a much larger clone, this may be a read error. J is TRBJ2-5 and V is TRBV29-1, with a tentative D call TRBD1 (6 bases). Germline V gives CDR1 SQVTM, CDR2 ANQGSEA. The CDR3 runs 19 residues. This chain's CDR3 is CSVVPTPGTTNRVQQTQYF. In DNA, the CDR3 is TGCAGCGTTGTCCCAACACCCGGGACAACTAATCGAGTCCAACAGACCCAGTACTTC.

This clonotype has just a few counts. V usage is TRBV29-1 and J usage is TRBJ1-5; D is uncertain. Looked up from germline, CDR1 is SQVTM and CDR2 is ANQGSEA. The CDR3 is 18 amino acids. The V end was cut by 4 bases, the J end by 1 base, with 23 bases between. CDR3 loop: CSVVDFRRPRASNQPQHF. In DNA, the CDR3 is TGCAGCGTTGTCGATTTTCGCAGGCCTAGGGCGAGCAATCAGCCCCAGCATTTT.